Listed below are T cell receptor beta chains from one sample, sequenced in a study of shared clonotypes between healthy human individuals. TCRdb's table, derived via immunoSEQ multiplex PCR, lists solely in-frame clones and lacks some. The data hold millions of clones, with 85% to 95% observed a single time. The sample was naive CD4+ T cells from PBMCs. The origin of the receptors is a man between 18 and 35 years old in good health. Some clones in this sample may be carry-over from other donors' samples. The CDR3 runs from the conserved cysteine through the conserved F or W. Each record gives: J gene, D gene, clone size, CDR3 length, V gene, CDR3 protein, CDR3 DNA. The D gene is left open where the match is weak. Some rows have no size entry. The others give once, few or many, or a class for an expanded clone.

TRBJ1-1 - few 13 TRBV30 CAWSQTPGVTAFF TGTGCCTGGAGCCAAACACCGGGGGTGACTGCTTTCTTT
TRBJ1-5 - - 19 TRBV18 CASSLQIGTPMKGNQPQHF TGTGCCAGCTCATTACAAATCGGGACTCCCATGAAGGGCAATCAGCCCCAGCATTTT
TRBJ1-3 - - 15 TRBV28 CASTTRPGNGNTIYF TGTGCCAGCACCACAAGGCCGGGGAATGGAAACACCATATATTTT
TRBJ2-5 TRBD2 once 15 TRBV9 CASTTGLAGGETQYF TGTGCCAGCACCACGGGACTAGCGGGAGGAGAGACCCAGTACTTC
TRBJ2-3 - - 14 TRBV5-1 CASSPADRTDTQYF TGCGCCAGCAGCCCGGCGGATCGTACAGATACGCAGTATTTT
TRBJ1-3 - once 15 TRBV5-1 CASSLIGGSGNTIYF TGCGCCAGCAGCCTGATAGGCGGCTCTGGAAACACCATATATTTT
TRBJ2-7 TRBD2 - 16 TRBV5-1 CASSLEASGPSYEQYF TGCGCCAGCAGCTTGGAGGCTAGCGGGCCCTCTTACGAGCAGTACTTC
TRBJ2-3 - - 13 TRBV7-9 CASSRPSTDTQYF TGTGCCAGCAGCCGCCCTAGCACAGATACGCAGTATTTT
TRBJ2-7 - once 15 TRBV30 CAWSRGGSKSYEQYF TGTGCCTGGAGTAGGGGGGGTAGCAAATCCTACGAGCAGTACTTC
TRBJ2-7 - - 14 TRBV18 CASSPSLESYEQYF TGTGCCAGCTCACCGAGCCTGGAGAGCTACGAGCAGTACTTC
TRBJ1-3 - - 16 TRBV28 CASSLIVGVGGNTIYF TGTGCCAGCAGTTTGATTGTGGGAGTAGGTGGAAACACCATATATTTT
TRBJ2-7 TRBD1 - 15 TRBV6-6 CASSSPGTGVYEQYF TGTGCCAGCAGTTCCCCCGGGACAGGAGTCTACGAGCAGTACTTC
TRBJ1-1 - - 15 TRBV6-5 CASSPGGGKLAEAFF TGTGCCAGCAGTCCCGGGGGGGGCAAATTGGCTGAAGCTTTCTTT
TRBJ1-2 - - 15 TRBV6-1 CASTFWLGGAYGYTF TGTGCCAGCACCTTCTGGCTGGGGGGAGCCTATGGCTACACCTTC
TRBJ2-7 TRBD2 - 15 TRBV19 CASSRLAGFAYEQYF TGTGCCAGTAGTCGACTAGCGGGATTTGCCTACGAGCAGTACTTC
TRBJ2-1 - - 16 TRBV28 CASSHAHSLFYNEQFF TGTGCCAGCAGTCACGCCCATTCCCTCTTCTACAATGAGCAGTTCTTC
TRBJ2-7 - - 15 TRBV10-2 CASSIGHVSSYEQYF TGCGCCAGCAGTATTGGACACGTTAGCTCCTACGAGCAGTACTTC
TRBJ2-5 TRBD2 - 17 TRBV5-6 CASSPLRGSGVQETQYF TGTGCCAGCAGCCCCCTGCGGGGCAGCGGGGTACAAGAGACCCAGTACTTC
TRBJ2-3 TRBD2 - 15 TRBV5-8 CASSWGLAGADTQYF TGTGCCAGCAGCTGGGGACTAGCGGGAGCAGATACGCAGTATTTT
TRBJ1-5 - - 12 TRBV19 CASSTQSRAQHF TGTGCCAGTAGTACCCAATCCAGGGCCCAGCATTTT
TRBJ2-5 TRBD2 - 19 TRBV28 CASSLSAGLAGGLVGTQYF TGTGCCAGCAGTTTATCCGCGGGACTAGCGGGAGGGCTCGTGGGGACCCAGTACTTC
TRBJ2-7 - - 13 TRBV6-1 CASSVGESYEQYF TGTGCCAGCAGTGTGGGAGAATCCTACGAGCAGTACTTC
TRBJ2-1 - once 16 TRBV28 CASSPKSPYGRNEQFF TGTGCCAGCAGTCCAAAGTCCCCCTACGGCCGAAATGAGCAGTTCTTC
TRBJ2-1 TRBD2 - 17 TRBV7-9 CASSPTPWREGNNEQFF TGTGCCAGCAGCCCAACTCCCTGGCGGGAGGGAAACAATGAGCAGTTCTTC
TRBJ2-7 - - 15 TRBV10-3 CAISDRRAGHGEQYF TGTGCCATCAGTGATCGGAGGGCGGGTCACGGCGAGCAGTACTTC
TRBJ2-2 TRBD2 - 15 TRBV2 CASSELTSGTGELFF TGTGCCAGCAGTGAACTGACTAGCGGGACCGGGGAGCTGTTTTTT
TRBJ2-1 - - 16 TRBV6-5 CASSYVGGRWFNEQFF TGTGCCAGCAGTTACGTGGGGGGGCGGTGGTTCAATGAGCAGTTCTTC
TRBJ2-7 TRBD1 - 15 TRBV5-6 CASSWGTGKNYEQYF TGTGCCAGCAGCTGGGGGACAGGGAAGAACTACGAGCAGTACTTC
TRBJ2-7 TRBD2 once 16 TRBV6-6 CASSYGASGRIEEQYF TGTGCCAGCAGTTACGGGGCTAGCGGGCGGATAGAGGAGCAGTACTTC
TRBJ2-5 - - 13 TRBV7-9 CASSPRSRETQYF TGTGCCAGCAGCCCTAGGTCCAGAGAGACCCAGTACTTC
TRBJ2-7 TRBD1 once 15 TRBV5-4 CASSLPGGKTYEQYF TGTGCCAGCAGCTTACCAGGGGGCAAGACCTACGAGCAGTACTTC
TRBJ1-5 - few 10 TRBV28 CASSFQPQHF TGTGCCAGCAGTTTTCAGCCCCAGCATTTT
TRBJ2-7 TRBD1 once 15 TRBV6-5 CASSYRDRGHYEQYF TGTGCCAGCAGCTACAGGGACAGGGGACACTACGAGCAGTACTTC
TRBJ2-5 - - 12 TRBV2 CASSEARETQYF TGTGCCAGCAGTGAGGCCAGGGAGACCCAGTACTTC
TRBJ2-7 - - 14 TRBV18 CASSPTGMALGQYF TGTGCCAGCTCACCGACAGGAATGGCATTGGGGCAGTACTTT
TRBJ2-7 TRBD1 - 14 TRBV27 CASSLTGGVGEQYF TGTGCCAGCAGTTTGACAGGGGGGGTGGGCGAGCAGTACTTC
TRBJ1-5 - - 13 TRBV6-1 CASSEGNNQPQHF TGTGCCAGCAGTGAAGGTAACAATCAGCCCCAGCATTTT